This T cell receptor beta chain was obtained from a study of T-cell reconstitution after alpha-beta-depleted transplantation in children. General observations from the study: Diversity of TCRbeta at day 60 was high in some patients, arising from surviving recipient T cells and thymic progenitors.

Preparation of the TCRbeta library involved a method that used unique molecular identifiers. TCRdb fed the PCR reads into MiXCR, producing one record per CDR3 protein. The table shows under 35,000 distinct CDR3 sequences, with roughly 6.3% occurring only once. This clonotype was detected many times. The antigen is undetermined. V dropped 7 bases and J dropped 3 bases, with 18 bases sitting between them. CDR3 length: 15 residues. The germline gives CDR1 SGHTA, CDR2 FQGNSA. The sample was PBMCs, mostly from graft donor cells, taken 180 days after TCRalphabeta/CD19-depleted stem cell transplant. The receptor was isolated from a male patient under 18 who had a stem cell transplant for acute myeloid leukemia, so the T cells may come from the graft donor. The V and J genes are TRBV7-2 and TRBJ1-2; D perhaps matches TRBD1 (6 bases). In nucleotides, the CDR3 is TGTGCCAGCAAAACTTCCCGGGGGCTCGACTATGGCTACACCTTC. Encoded protein: CASKTSRGLDYGYTF.